Listed here are 20 T cell receptor beta chains from one sample, sequenced in a study of blood T cell repertoires in COVID-19. Data came from immunoSEQ multiplex PCR; TCRdb stores just in-frame clones and leaves some out. Among over 120,000 clones, roughly 80% were seen once, and the ten largest hold 4.5% to 6%. Material: peripheral blood. All receptors derive from a human donor in a cohort sampled during active COVID-19.

This chain connects TRBV5-1 to TRBJ2-2; 11 bases fit TRBD1. From germline, CDR1 is SGHRS and CDR2 YFSETQ. With 4 bases clipped from V and 7 bases from J, the junction kept 6 bases outside the gene matches. This CDR3 region has 15 residues. The CDR3 DNA reads as TGCGCCAGCAGCCCTGGACAGGGGGCAGGCGGGGAGCTGTTTTTT. This gives the protein CASSPGQGAGGELFF.

The chain links TRBV9 to TRBJ2-3; the D gene is possibly TRBD2 (5 bases). Per the germline V gene, CDR1 is SGDLS and CDR2 is YYNGEE. The CDR3 has 13 residues. V was shortened by 2 bases and J by 5 bases, with 9 bases between the two germline ends. CDR3 residues: CASSVTREDTQYF. CDR3 nucleotides: TGTGCCAGCAGCGTCACTAGAGAAGATACGCAGTATTTT. The variable domain in full, with the rest retrieved from reference TRBV9 and TRBJ2-3, is DSGVTQTPKHLITATGQRVTLRCSPRSGDLSVYWYQQSLDQGLQFLIQYYNGEERAKGNILERFSAQQFPDLHSELNLSSLELGDSALYFCASSVTREDTQYFGPGTRLTVL.

The chain couples TRBV9 to TRBJ2-4, with D perhaps TRBD2 (6 bases). This CDR3 has 13 amino acids. The germline V gene has CDR1 SGDLS and CDR2 YYNGEE. V was shortened by 6 bases and J by 8 bases, with 15 bases between the two germline ends. Here the CDR3 reads CASNPGGKDIQYF. The CDR3 DNA sequence: TGTGCCAGCAACCCTGGGGGGAAGGACATTCAGTACTTC.

The rearrangement links TRBV6-4 to TRBJ1-6; TRBD1 agrees at 9 bases. The germline gives CDR1 MRHNA, CDR2 SNTAGT. V was clipped by 2 bases and J by 7 bases; unmatched bases: 3. The CDR3 contains 15 residues. The CDR3 reads CASSDRQGGNSPLHF. In DNA, the CDR3 is TGTGCCAGCAGTGACCGACAGGGGGGGAATTCACCCCTCCACTTT.

This CDR3 is CASSRDSQLYEQYF. Here the CDR3 DNA reads TGTGCCAGCAGCAGGGACTCCCAACTCTACGAGCAGTACTTC. V usage is TRBV5-5 and J usage is TRBJ2-7; D perhaps matches TRBD2 (6 bases). Per the germline V gene, CDR1 is SGHKS and CDR2 is YYEKEE (reference sequence). With 4 bases removed from V and 3 bases from J, the gap between germline ends came to 14 bases. The CDR3 spans 14 residues.

The chain links TRBV10-2 to TRBJ2-2, with 11 nucleotides matching TRBD2. Trimming at V came to 9 bases and at J to 4 bases, leaving 7 bases not matched to a gene. The CDR3 extends over 15 amino acids. Germline values: CDR1 WSHSY, CDR2 SAAADI. The CDR3 coding sequence is TGCGCCAGTGGAGCGACTAGCGGGATCACCGGGGAGCTGTTTTTT. Its translation: CASGATSGITGELFF.

V gene TRBV28 combines with J gene TRBJ2-5; tentatively, D is TRBD1 (5 bases). CDR1 and CDR2 (germline): MDHEN, SYDVKM. The V and J ends lost 5 bases and 5 bases respectively, with 6 bases between them. CDR3 length: 11 amino acids. The CDR3 protein is CASSKGETQYF. The CDR3 nucleotides are TGTGCCAGCAGTAAGGGGGAGACCCAGTACTTC.

The chain carries TRBV11-2 and TRBJ2-3; D is possibly TRBD1 (6 bases). The CDR3 is made up of 15 amino acids. CDR1 and CDR2 from the germline V gene are SGHAT and FQNNGV. Between the trimmed V and J ends, which lost 1 base and 8 bases, there was a span of 16 bases. CDR3 DNA sequence: TGTGCCAGCAGCTTAGGGGGCGGAGGCAGGGGTACGCAGTATTTT. It yields the protein CASSLGGGGRGTQYF.

The chain employs TRBV7-2 and TRBJ2-7, with TRBD2 matching 9 bases. The CDR3 sequence is 16 residues long. Looked up from germline, CDR1 is SGHTA and CDR2 is FQGNSA. Trimming at V came to 2 bases and at J to 1 base, leaving 6 bases not matched to a gene. CDR3 in amino acids: CASSLQAGGQSYEQYF. CDR3 nucleotides: TGTGCCAGCAGCTTACAAGCGGGGGGCCAGTCCTACGAGCAGTACTTC.

The chain couples TRBV28 to TRBJ1-2, with 8 bases aligning to TRBD1. Trimming at V came to 5 bases and at J to 8 bases, leaving 7 bases not matched to a gene. CDR1 is MDHEN, CDR2 SYDVKM, per germline. The length of the CDR3 is 13 residues. CDR3 residues: CASSPETGVGYTF. In DNA, the CDR3 is TGTGCCAGCAGTCCAGAGACAGGGGTCGGCTACACCTTC.

V is TRBV28 and J is TRBJ2-6, with a tentative D call TRBD2 (7 bases). The CDR3 length is 21 residues. Trimming took off 2 bases at V and 0 bases at J, with 23 bases between the two ends. Germline V CDR1 and CDR2: MDHEN, SYDVKM. The CDR3 DNA reads TGTGCCAGCAGTTTAACACCCAGGGGAGGGCGCCTTGACTCTGGGGCCAACGTCCTGACTTTC. The encoded protein is CASSLTPRGGRLDSGANVLTF. Full variable domain (remainder filled in from reference TRBV28 and TRBJ2-6): DVKVTQSSRYLVKRTGEKVFLECVQDMDHENMFWYRQDPGLGLRLIYFSYDVKMKEKGDIPEGYSVSREKKERFSLILESASTNQTSMYLCASSLTPRGGRLDSGANVLTFGAGSRLTVL.

CDR3 bases: TGTGCCACCAGTGATTTCCGGGACAGGAGGACTGAAGCTTTCTTT. Protein: CATSDFRDRRTEAFF. The rearrangement links TRBV24-1 to TRBJ1-1, with TRBD1 matching 8 bases. CDR3 length equals 15 residues. Germline-derived CDR1 and CDR2 are KGHDR and SFDVKD. The V and J ends lost 1 base and 5 bases, in that order; junction bases with no gene match: 5.

The rearrangement uses TRBV4-1 and TRBJ1-2; D may be TRBD1 (5 bases). The germline V gene has CDR1 MGHRA and CDR2 YSYEKL. There are 14 residues in the CDR3. V lost 0 bases, J lost 6 bases, and 11 bases lay in between. The CDR3 reads CASSQDPGEDGYTF. The CDR3 coding sequence is TGCGCCAGCAGCCAAGATCCGGGGGAGGATGGCTACACCTTC.

This chain joins TRBV5-1 and TRBJ1-2; 7 bases are a match to TRBD1. CDR3 length: 17 amino acids. Looked up from germline, CDR1 is SGHRS and CDR2 is YFSETQ. Unmatched junction bases numbered 20, after V lost 4 bases and J lost 8 bases. The CDR3 reads CASSASGTATSLSGYTF. CDR3 DNA: TGCGCCAGCAGCGCTTCCGGGACAGCCACTTCTCTGAGCGGCTACACCTTC.

This chain connects TRBV5-1 to TRBJ2-3; 11 bases match TRBD2. V dropped 5 bases and J dropped 0; count of bases not matched to a gene: 5. The CDR3 covers 16 residues. CDR1 is SGHRS, CDR2 YFSETQ, per germline. CDR3 amino acids: CASRLRLAGSTDTQYF. CDR3 nucleotide sequence: TGCGCCAGCAGGTTGCGACTAGCGGGAAGCACAGATACGCAGTATTTT.

This chain connects TRBV3-1 (or the pseudogene TRBV3-2) to TRBJ2-5; TRBD1 might be the D (5 bases). Trimming removed 0 bases at V and 7 bases at J, with 9 bases between. There are 13 residues in the CDR3. Germline assignment: CDR1 LGHDT and CDR2 YNNKEL (reference sequence). CDR3 nucleotides: TGTGCCAGCAGCCAAGAGGACACTTTGACCCAGTACTTC. Translated: CASSQEDTLTQYF.

The rearrangement joins TRBV6-1 to TRBJ1-1; D not certain. The CDR3 extends over 15 amino acids. The ends were cut back, 3 bases at V and 0 bases at J, with 11 bases in the middle. Per the germline V gene, CDR1 is MNHNS and CDR2 is SASEGT. CDR3 DNA: TGTGCCAGCAGTGACAGAGGGAGGATGAACACTGAAGCTTTCTTT. It specifies CASSDRGRMNTEAFF.

Only a few counts were recorded for this clone. This sequence joins TRBV28 and TRBJ1-5; 12 bases fit TRBD1. V shed 6 bases and J 6 bases; nucleotides not matched to a gene: 6. This CDR3 is 15 amino acids long. The germline gives CDR1 MDHEN, CDR2 SYDVKM. The CDR3 loop reads CASSPTGQGAQPQHF. CDR3 nucleotides: TGTGCCAGCAGCCCCACGGGACAGGGGGCTCAGCCCCAGCATTTT.

V gene TRBV6-5 combines with J gene TRBJ1-2; 10 positions match TRBD1. Per the germline V gene, CDR1 is MNHEY and CDR2 is SVGAGI. This CDR3 region has 14 residues. V shed 0 bases, J shed 8 bases, and the junction held 3 bases outside the gene matches. CDR3 in amino acids: CASSYSDRGRGYTF. The CDR3, as DNA: TGTGCCAGCAGTTACTCAGACAGGGGGCGCGGCTACACCTTC.

The DNA for the CDR3 is TGTGCCAGCAGCTTCCGGGACAGGGGTTTACCCGCCGAACTGTTTTTT. Its protein product is CASSFRDRGLPAELFF. V and J are TRBV9 and TRBJ1-4; TRBD1 matches 10 bases. The V and J ends lost 4 bases and 12 bases, in that order; junction bases with no gene match: 15. Germline CDR1 SGDLS, CDR2 YYNGEE. This CDR3 has 16 amino acids.